This TCR beta chain was identified in a study of cytomegalovirus exposure and HLA in healthy donors. The PCR used 60 Vbeta and 13 Jbeta primers. Only in-frame clones appear in the TCRdb table, and some are missing; sequencing was by immunoSEQ multiplex PCR. Of 120,000 or so clones listed, 10% to 13% were seen once; the top ten hold 4.6%. The CDR3 runs 15 residues. In germline, CDR1 is SGHTS, CDR2 YDEGEE. Sequencing was carried out using PBMCs. V usage is TRBV5-8 and J usage is TRBJ2-5, with 7 bases identical to TRBD2. The J call is doubtful: the DNA matches TRBJ2-7 better. The sequence derives from a woman younger than 35 in good health and CMV-seropositive. DNA for the CDR3: TGTGCCAGCAGCTTCAGGGCGGGGGTAACCGGCGAGCAGTACTTC. As protein: CASSFRAGVTGEQYF.